The clone carrying this TCR beta chain was counted many times. The antigen is undetermined. The entry originates in a study of spatial heterogeneity in lung cancer. For the study at large: The study found that TCR transcript counts in tumor regions correlated strongly with a matched bulk RNA-seq T cell module score. Whole-study findings and limits: The number of expanded tumor alpha and beta chains correlated with mutation number.

All TCR cDNA molecules were individually tagged with a unique molecular identifier. TCRdb independently ran MiXCR on the 5' RACE reads; one entry per CDR3 protein. The repertoire has some 96,000 distinct CDR3 sequences, 3.5% to 5% of them found once; the top ten carry 21%. Time point indicated: sample taken at primary tumor resection. Samples came from roughly 72 TRACERx patients with untreated early-stage lung cancer. Looked up from germline, CDR1 is ENHRY and CDR2 is SYGVKD. V was cut by 0 bases and J by 2 bases, with 25 bases left in between. This CDR3 region has 20 residues. This clonotype originated in a male donor with early-stage non-small cell lung cancer. This rearrangement joins TRBV10-3 to TRBJ1-2, with D tentatively TRBD1 (5 bases). Sequencing used lung tumor tissue, obtained at surgery. The CDR3 is CAISESRGRHFKAENYGYTF. The CDR3 DNA is TGTGCCATCAGTGAGTCGAGGGGCCGGCATTTTAAAGCCGAGAACTATGGCTACACCTTC.